The clone carrying this T cell receptor beta chain showed up just a few times. The sample belongs to a study of blood T cell repertoires in COVID-19. Across the whole study: Recovered status applied to Cohort 3 donors who had two consecutive negative PCRs. It also applied to those with clearance or with symptom resolution. The United States, Italy and Spain supplied acute and convalescent COVID-19 samples. PBMCs, B-cell-depleted T cells, or T cells provided the cDNA or gDNA that made up the material.

TCRdb's table, derived via immunoSEQ multiplex PCR, lists solely in-frame clones and lacks some. The table records approximately 200,000 clones, about nine tenths of them present only once. The study recruited people aged about 18 to 95 years across approximately 24 US areas. This CDR3 is built from 12 residues. The trim removed 5 bases at V and 3 bases at J, leaving 1 base unmatched. This sequence originates from a man between 25 and 39 years old in a cohort exposed to, infected with or recovered from COVID-19 (not recorded which). The sequencing sample was made of PBMCs or T cells enriched from blood (not recorded which). The chain is built from TRBV12-3 or TRBV12-4 and TRBJ2-7; 7 bases match TRBD1. This chain's CDR3 is CASSQGVYEQYF. CDR3 nucleotides: TGTGCCAGCAGTCAGGGGGTCTACGAGCAGTACTTC.